The rows below give T cell receptor beta chains drawn from one sample of a study of post-analysis software for immune sequencing data. TCRdb passed the PCR reads through MiXCR, listing each CDR3 protein once. The table has 800,000 to 950,000 distinct CDR3 sequences, around 53% seen once. Sequencing used blood. The receptors were sampled from a girl aged 10 to 17 with multiple sclerosis. Both conserved end residues are part of each CDR3. The D gene is left open where the match is weak. Only part of the rows carry a size: once, few, many, or a class if the clone is expanded.

CDR3nt: TGTGCCAGTAGTACCTCCGGAGGTGGCTACACCTTC
CDR3aa: CASSTSGGGYTF
d_gene: -
len: 12
v_gene: TRBV19
abundance: once
j_gene: TRBJ1-2

CDR3nt: TGTGCCAGCAGCCGGACCGAGAGGTGGAACGAGCAGTACTTC
CDR3aa: CASSRTERWNEQYF
d_gene: -
len: 14
v_gene: TRBV7-9
abundance: once
j_gene: TRBJ2-7

CDR3nt: TGTGCCAGCACTGCGCGTGGGTTTCCAGATACGCAGTATTTT
CDR3aa: CASTARGFPDTQYF
d_gene: -
len: 14
v_gene: TRBV12-3/TRBV12-4
abundance: -
j_gene: TRBJ2-3

CDR3nt: TGTGCCAGCAGCCCGACAGGGTCCAAAAACATTCAGTACTTC
CDR3aa: CASSPTGSKNIQYF
d_gene: TRBD1
len: 14
v_gene: TRBV3-1
abundance: -
j_gene: TRBJ2-4

CDR3nt: TGTGCCAGCAGCCCAGAAAAATCTAGCGGGGGGGCCCTCGGCACAGATACGCAGTATTTT
CDR3aa: CASSPEKSSGGALGTDTQYF
d_gene: TRBD2
len: 20
v_gene: TRBV7-2
abundance: -
j_gene: TRBJ2-3

CDR3nt: TGTGCCAGCAGTACAGGGGGCAATGGCTACACCTTC
CDR3aa: CASSTGGNGYTF
d_gene: TRBD1
len: 12
v_gene: TRBV27
abundance: -
j_gene: TRBJ1-2

CDR3nt: TGCAGTGCTATTCCTAACTACAATGAGCAGTTCTTC
CDR3aa: CSAIPNYNEQFF
d_gene: -
len: 12
v_gene: TRBV20-1
abundance: -
j_gene: TRBJ2-1

CDR3nt: TGTGCCACCAGCAGATCATACGGATACGAGCAGTACTTC
CDR3aa: CATSRSYGYEQYF
d_gene: -
len: 13
v_gene: TRBV15
abundance: -
j_gene: TRBJ2-7

CDR3nt: TGTGCCATCAGTGAAAGGACTAGCGGGAGGTTAGGGCAGTTCTTC
CDR3aa: CAISERTSGRLGQFF
d_gene: TRBD2
len: 15
v_gene: TRBV10-3
abundance: -
j_gene: TRBJ2-1

CDR3nt: TGCGCCAGCAGGGAGACAGGGAATAGCCGTCGACCTCACGAGCAGTACTTC
CDR3aa: CASRETGNSRRPHEQYF
d_gene: TRBD1
len: 17
v_gene: TRBV5-1
abundance: once
j_gene: TRBJ2-7

CDR3nt: TGCGCCAGCAGGGTTGCGGGGGGCCGCTACGAGCAGTACTTC
CDR3aa: CASRVAGGRYEQYF
d_gene: TRBD2
len: 14
v_gene: TRBV5-1
abundance: few
j_gene: TRBJ2-7

CDR3nt: TGTGCCAGCAGTTACACGCCGGGAACCATCTATGGCTACACCTTC
CDR3aa: CASSYTPGTIYGYTF
d_gene: -
len: 15
v_gene: TRBV6-5
abundance: -
j_gene: TRBJ1-2

CDR3nt: TGTGCCAGCTCGGGCAGGAGGTACCAAGAGACCCAGTACTTC
CDR3aa: CASSGRRYQETQYF
d_gene: -
len: 14
v_gene: TRBV2
abundance: -
j_gene: TRBJ2-5

CDR3nt: TGCAGTGCTGGGCCGGGACCGAAAGCTTTCTTT
CDR3aa: CSAGPGPKAFF
d_gene: -
len: 11
v_gene: TRBV20-1
abundance: few
j_gene: TRBJ1-1

CDR3nt: TGTGCCAGCAGCTCGACAGGGACGGCCTACGAGCAGTACTTC
CDR3aa: CASSSTGTAYEQYF
d_gene: TRBD1
len: 14
v_gene: TRBV7-9
abundance: few
j_gene: TRBJ2-7

CDR3nt: TGCAGCGGAACCTTTGGGACAGGGAATCAGCCCCAGCATTTT
CDR3aa: CSGTFGTGNQPQHF
d_gene: TRBD1
len: 14
v_gene: TRBV29-1
abundance: -
j_gene: TRBJ1-5

CDR3nt: TGTGCCAGCAGCCCCGCCGACGGGGGCTTGTATGGAAACACCATATATTTT
CDR3aa: CASSPADGGLYGNTIYF
d_gene: -
len: 17
v_gene: TRBV7-9
abundance: -
j_gene: TRBJ1-3

CDR3nt: TGTGCCAGCAGCTTAAGACAGGGCCAAGAGACCCAGTACTTC
CDR3aa: CASSLRQGQETQYF
d_gene: TRBD1
len: 14
v_gene: TRBV7-9
abundance: many
j_gene: TRBJ2-5

CDR3nt: TGTGCCAGCTCACTCTTGGCGGAACAAGAGACCCAGTACTTC
CDR3aa: CASSLLAEQETQYF
d_gene: -
len: 14
v_gene: TRBV18
abundance: -
j_gene: TRBJ2-5

CDR3nt: TGCAGTGCTAGCTCGGCTAGCGGGGATGTGACCCAGTACTTC
CDR3aa: CSASSASGDVTQYF
d_gene: TRBD2
len: 14
v_gene: TRBV20-1
abundance: -
j_gene: TRBJ2-5

CDR3nt: TGTGCCACCAGCAGCGGTAACACTGAAGCTTTCTTT
CDR3aa: CATSSGNTEAFF
d_gene: -
len: 12
v_gene: TRBV15
abundance: -
j_gene: TRBJ1-1

CDR3nt: TGTGCCAGCAGCTACAAAGCCTCATGGGGCAGACGTTGGGAGACCCAGTACTTC
CDR3aa: CASSYKASWGRRWETQYF
d_gene: -
len: 18
v_gene: TRBV7-8
abundance: once
j_gene: TRBJ2-5